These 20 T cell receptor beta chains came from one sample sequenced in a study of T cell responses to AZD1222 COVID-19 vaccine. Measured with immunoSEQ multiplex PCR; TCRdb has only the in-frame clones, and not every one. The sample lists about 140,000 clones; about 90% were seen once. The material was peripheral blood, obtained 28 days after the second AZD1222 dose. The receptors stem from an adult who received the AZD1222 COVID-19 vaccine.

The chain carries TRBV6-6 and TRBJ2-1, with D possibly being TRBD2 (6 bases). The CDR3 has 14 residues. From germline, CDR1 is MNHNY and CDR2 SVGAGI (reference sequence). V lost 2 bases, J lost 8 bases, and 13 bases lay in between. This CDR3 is CASSYREAWDEQFF. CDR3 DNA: TGTGCCAGCAGTTACAGGGAGGCGTGGGATGAGCAGTTCTTC.

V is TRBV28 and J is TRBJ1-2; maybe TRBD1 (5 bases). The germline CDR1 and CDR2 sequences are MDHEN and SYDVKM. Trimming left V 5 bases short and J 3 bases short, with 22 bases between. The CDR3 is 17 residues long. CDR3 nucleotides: TGTGCCAGCAGTGGGAACCTCCTCCTGGGACTGCACTATGGCTACACCTTC. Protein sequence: CASSGNLLLGLHYGYTF.

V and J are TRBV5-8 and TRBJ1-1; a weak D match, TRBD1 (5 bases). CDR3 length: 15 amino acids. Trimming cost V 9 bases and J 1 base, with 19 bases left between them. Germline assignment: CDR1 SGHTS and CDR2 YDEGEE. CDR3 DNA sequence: TGTGCCACTCCGAAATCCGGCAGGGAGAACACTGAAGCTTTCTTT. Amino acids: CATPKSGRENTEAFF.

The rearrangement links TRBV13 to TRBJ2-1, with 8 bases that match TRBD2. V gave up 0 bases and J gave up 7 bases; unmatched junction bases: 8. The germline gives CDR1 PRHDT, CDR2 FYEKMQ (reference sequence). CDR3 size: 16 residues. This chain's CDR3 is CASSLGLSGGWNEQFF. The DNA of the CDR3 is TGTGCCAGCAGCTTAGGCCTAAGCGGGGGTTGGAATGAGCAGTTCTTC.

CDR3 sequence reads: CASLPSRADTQYF. For the CDR3, the DNA is TGTGCCTCCCTCCCCAGTCGTGCCGATACGCAGTATTTT. This chain uses TRBV2 with TRBJ2-3; D call uncertain. V was trimmed by 11 bases and J by 6 bases, leaving 18 bases between them. Per the germline V gene, CDR1 is SNHLY and CDR2 is FYNNEI. The CDR3 totals 13 residues.

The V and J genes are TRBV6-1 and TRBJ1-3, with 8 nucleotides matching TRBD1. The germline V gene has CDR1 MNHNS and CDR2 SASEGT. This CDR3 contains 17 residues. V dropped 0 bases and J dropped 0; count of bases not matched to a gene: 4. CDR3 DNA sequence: TGTGCCAGCAGTGAAGCGGCAGGGGGCCCCTCTGGAAACACCATATATTTT. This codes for CASSEAAGGPSGNTIYF.

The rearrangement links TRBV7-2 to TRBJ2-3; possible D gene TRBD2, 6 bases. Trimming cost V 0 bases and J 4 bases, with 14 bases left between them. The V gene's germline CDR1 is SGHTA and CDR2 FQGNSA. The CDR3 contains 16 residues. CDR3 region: CASSLAAGSSADTQYF. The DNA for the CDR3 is TGTGCCAGCAGCTTAGCGGCAGGGTCTAGCGCAGATACGCAGTATTTT.

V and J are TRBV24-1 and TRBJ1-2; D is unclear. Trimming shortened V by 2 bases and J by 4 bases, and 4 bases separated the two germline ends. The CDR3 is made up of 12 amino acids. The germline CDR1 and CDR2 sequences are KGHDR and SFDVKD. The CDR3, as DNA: TGTGCCACCAGTGATTCCCCCTATGGCTACACCTTC. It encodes CATSDSPYGYTF.

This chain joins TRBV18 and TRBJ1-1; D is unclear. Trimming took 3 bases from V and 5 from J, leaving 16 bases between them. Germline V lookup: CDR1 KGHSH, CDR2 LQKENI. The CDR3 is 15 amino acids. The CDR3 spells CASSPREGRWTEAFF. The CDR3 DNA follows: TGTGCCAGCTCACCGAGGGAGGGTCGGTGGACTGAAGCTTTCTTT.

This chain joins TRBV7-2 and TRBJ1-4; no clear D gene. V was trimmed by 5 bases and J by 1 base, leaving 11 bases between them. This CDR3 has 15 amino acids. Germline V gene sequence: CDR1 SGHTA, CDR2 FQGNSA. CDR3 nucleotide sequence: TGTGCCAGCAGCGCCCTCGGCGGAACTAATGAAAAACTGTTTTTT. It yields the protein CASSALGGTNEKLFF. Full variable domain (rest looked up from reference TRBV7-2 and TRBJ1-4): GAGVSQSPSNKVTEKGKDVELRCDPISGHTALYWYRQSLGQGLEFLIYFQGNSAPDKSGLPSDRFSAERTGGSVSTLTIQRTQQEDSAVYLCASSALGGTNEKLFFGSGTQLSVL.

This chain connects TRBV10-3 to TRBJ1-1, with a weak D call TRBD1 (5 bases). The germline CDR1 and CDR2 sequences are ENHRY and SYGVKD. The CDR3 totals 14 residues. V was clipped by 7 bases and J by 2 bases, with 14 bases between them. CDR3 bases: TGTGCCATCAATATAGCAGGGTCCAACACTGAAGCTTTCTTT. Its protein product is CAINIAGSNTEAFF.

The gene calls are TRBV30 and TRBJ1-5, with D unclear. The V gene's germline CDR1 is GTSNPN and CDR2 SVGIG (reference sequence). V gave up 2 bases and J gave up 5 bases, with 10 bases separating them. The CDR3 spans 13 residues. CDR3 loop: CAWSIRSDQPQHF. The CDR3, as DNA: TGTGCCTGGAGTATCCGTTCTGATCAGCCCCAGCATTTT.

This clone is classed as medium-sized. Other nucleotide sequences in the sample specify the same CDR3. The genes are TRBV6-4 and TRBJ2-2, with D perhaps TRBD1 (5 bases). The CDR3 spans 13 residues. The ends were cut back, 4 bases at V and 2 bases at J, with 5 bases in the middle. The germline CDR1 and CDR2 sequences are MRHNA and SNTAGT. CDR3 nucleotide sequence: TGTGCCAGCAGTGGGACAAACACCGGGGAGCTGTTTTTT. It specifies CASSGTNTGELFF.

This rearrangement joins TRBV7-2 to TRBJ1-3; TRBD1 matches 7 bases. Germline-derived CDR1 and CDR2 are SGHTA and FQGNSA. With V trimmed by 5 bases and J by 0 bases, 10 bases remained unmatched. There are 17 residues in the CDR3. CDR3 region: CASSQRRGQSSGNTIYF. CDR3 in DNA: TGTGCCAGCAGCCAGCGCCGGGGACAGAGCTCTGGAAACACCATATATTTT. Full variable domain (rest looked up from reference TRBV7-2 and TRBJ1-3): GAGVSQSPSNKVTEKGKDVELRCDPISGHTALYWYRQSLGQGLEFLIYFQGNSAPDKSGLPSDRFSAERTGGSVSTLTIQRTQQEDSAVYLCASSQRRGQSSGNTIYFGEGSWLTVV.

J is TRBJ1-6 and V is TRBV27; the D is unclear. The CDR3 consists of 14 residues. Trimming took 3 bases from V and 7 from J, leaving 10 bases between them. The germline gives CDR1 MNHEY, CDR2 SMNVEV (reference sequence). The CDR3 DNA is TGTGCCAGCAGTTTTCAAGGGTTCAATTCACCCCTCCACTTT. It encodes CASSFQGFNSPLHF.

Here the CDR3 reads CAISEGNPNVLTF. The CDR3 DNA sequence: TGTGCCATCAGTGAAGGCAACCCCAACGTCCTGACTTTC. J is TRBJ2-6 and V is TRBV10-3, with D unclear. From germline, CDR1 is ENHRY and CDR2 SYGVKD. The V end lost 3 bases, the J end lost 8 bases, and 8 bases lay between the germline ends. The CDR3 spans 13 residues.

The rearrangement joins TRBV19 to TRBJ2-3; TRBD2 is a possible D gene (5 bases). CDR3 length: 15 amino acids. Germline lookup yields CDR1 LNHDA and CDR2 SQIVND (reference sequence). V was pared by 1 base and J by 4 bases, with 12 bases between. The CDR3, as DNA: TGTGCCAGTAGTATAGGTGGCAGGAGGCCAGATACGCAGTATTTT. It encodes CASSIGGRRPDTQYF.

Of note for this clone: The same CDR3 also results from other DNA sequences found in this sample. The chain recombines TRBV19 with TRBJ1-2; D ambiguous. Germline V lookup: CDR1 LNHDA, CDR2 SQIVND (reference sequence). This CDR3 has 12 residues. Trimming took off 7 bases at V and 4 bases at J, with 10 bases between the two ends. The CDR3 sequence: CASTPGGYGYTF. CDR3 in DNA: TGTGCCAGTACCCCCGGTGGCTATGGCTACACCTTC.

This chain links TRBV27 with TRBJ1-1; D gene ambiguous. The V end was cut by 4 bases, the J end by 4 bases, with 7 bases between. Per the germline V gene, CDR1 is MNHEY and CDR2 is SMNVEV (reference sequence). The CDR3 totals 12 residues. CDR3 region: CASSSIATEAFF. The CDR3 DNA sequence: TGTGCCAGCAGTTCCATCGCCACTGAAGCTTTCTTT.

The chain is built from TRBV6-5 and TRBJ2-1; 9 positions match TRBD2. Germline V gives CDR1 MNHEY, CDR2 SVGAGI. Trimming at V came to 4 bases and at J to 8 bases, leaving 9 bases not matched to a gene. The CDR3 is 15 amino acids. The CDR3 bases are TGTGCCAGCAGTTCCCTAGCGGGATCGGGCGATGAGCAGTTCTTC. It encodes CASSSLAGSGDEQFF.